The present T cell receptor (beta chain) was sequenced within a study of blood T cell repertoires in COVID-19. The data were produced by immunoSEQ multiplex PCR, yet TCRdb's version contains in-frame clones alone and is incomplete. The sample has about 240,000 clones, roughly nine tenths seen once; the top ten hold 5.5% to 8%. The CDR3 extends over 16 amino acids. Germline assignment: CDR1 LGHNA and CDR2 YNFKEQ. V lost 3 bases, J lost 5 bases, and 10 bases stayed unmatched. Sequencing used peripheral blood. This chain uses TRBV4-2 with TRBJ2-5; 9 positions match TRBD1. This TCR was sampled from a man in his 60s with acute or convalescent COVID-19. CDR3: CASSHKQGAPGETQYF. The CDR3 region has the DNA TGTGCCAGCAGCCATAAACAGGGGGCCCCCGGTGAGACCCAGTACTTC.